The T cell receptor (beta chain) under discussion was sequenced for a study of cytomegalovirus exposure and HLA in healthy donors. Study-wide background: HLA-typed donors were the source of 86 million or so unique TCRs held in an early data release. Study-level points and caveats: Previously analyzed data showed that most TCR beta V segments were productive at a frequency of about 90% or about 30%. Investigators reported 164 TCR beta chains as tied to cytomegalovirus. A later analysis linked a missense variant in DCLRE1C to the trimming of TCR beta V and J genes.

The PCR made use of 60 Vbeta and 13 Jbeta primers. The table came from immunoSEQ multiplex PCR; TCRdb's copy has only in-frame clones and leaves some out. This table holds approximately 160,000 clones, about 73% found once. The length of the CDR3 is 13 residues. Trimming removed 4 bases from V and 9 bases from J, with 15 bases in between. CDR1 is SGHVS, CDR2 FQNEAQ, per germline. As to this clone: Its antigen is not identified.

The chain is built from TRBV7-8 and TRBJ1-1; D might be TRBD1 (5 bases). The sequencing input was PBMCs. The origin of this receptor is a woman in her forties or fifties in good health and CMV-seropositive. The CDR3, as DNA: TGTGCCAGCAGCTCCATCCGGGGGGAAAAAGCTTTCTTT. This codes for CASSSIRGEKAFF.